Listed here is a single T cell receptor (beta chain). Antigen unknown. The data belong to a study of a mutant IDH1 vaccine in newly diagnosed glioma. Study-level information: Investigators started vaccination 4-6 weeks after radiotherapy alone, or with temozolomide cycles. Patients previously underwent radiotherapy, temozolomide, or both, and most underwent both. Study-level points and caveats: With respect to changes in top peripheral T cell clonotypes, pseudoprogression seemed unrelated. Vaccination induced immune responses in roughly 93% of patients.

Sequencing used immunoSEQ multiplex PCR; TCRdb keeps in-frame clones, though not all of them. The sample records about 40,000 clones, around 74% being singletons. Time point meaning: week 23, last vaccination. The content of each vaccine dose was 300 ug of mutant IDH1 20-mer peptide, and topical imiquimod accompanied it. This specimen consisted of PBMCs, obtained from a glioma patient whose treatment included an IDH1 peptide vaccine. The TCR comes from a man aged 50 to 60 with glioma.

The CDR3 here is CASSPEGTGAYEQYF. CDR3 coding DNA: TGTGCCAGCAGCCCAGAGGGGACAGGGGCCTACGAGCAGTACTTC. The V call is TRBV7-6, the J call TRBJ2-7; TRBD1 agrees at 10 bases. The CDR3 is 15 residues long. Germline assignment: CDR1 SGHVS and CDR2 FNYEAQ. V was pared by 5 bases and J by 2 bases, with 6 bases of the junction left unmatched.